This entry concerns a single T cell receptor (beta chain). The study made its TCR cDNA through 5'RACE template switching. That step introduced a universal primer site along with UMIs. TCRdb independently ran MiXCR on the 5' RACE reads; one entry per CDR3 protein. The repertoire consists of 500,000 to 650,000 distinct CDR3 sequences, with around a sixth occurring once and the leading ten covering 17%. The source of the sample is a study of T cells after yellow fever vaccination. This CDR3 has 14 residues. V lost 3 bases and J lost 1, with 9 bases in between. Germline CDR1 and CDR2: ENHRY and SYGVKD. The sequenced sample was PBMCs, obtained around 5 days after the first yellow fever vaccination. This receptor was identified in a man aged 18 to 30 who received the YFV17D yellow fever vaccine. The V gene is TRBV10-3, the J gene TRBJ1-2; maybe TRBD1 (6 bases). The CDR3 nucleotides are TGTGCCATCAGTGAAAACAGGGATAACTATGGCTACACCTTC. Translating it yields CAISENRDNYGYTF.